These 9 T cell receptor beta chains were sequenced from one sample in a study of EBV T-cell therapy then PD-1 blockade in nasopharyngeal carcinoma. Their antigen targets remain unknown. The assay was immunoSEQ multiplex PCR, and TCRdb's table has in-frame clones only and misses some. The table has around 19,000 clones, 80% to 90% seen once; the top ten hold roughly a third. Time point defined: 266 days after commencement of treatment, after nivolumab therapy. Sample treatment: AdE1-LMPpoly-expanded autologous EBV-specific T-cell therapy followed by anti-PD-1 nivolumab. The sequences come from CD8+ T cells from blood, collected around day 270 from a patient whose treatment included autologous EBV-specific T cells and nivolumab. The receptors shown here come from a man in his forties with nasopharyngeal carcinoma.

This chain uses TRBV6-5 with TRBJ1-1; a possible D gene is TRBD1 (5 bases). The germline V gene has CDR1 MNHEY and CDR2 SVGAGI. Deletions cut 7 bases from V and 4 bases from J, with 13 bases between. The CDR3 runs to 13 residues. CDR3 nucleotides: TGTGCCAGCACCGGGGGAGAGGCCACTGAAGCTTTCTTT. Translating gives CASTGGEATEAFF.

This chain uses TRBV5-4 with TRBJ2-7; 8 nucleotides align to TRBD1. V lost 2 bases, J lost 1 base, and 5 bases stayed unmatched. The germline CDR1 and CDR2 sequences are SGHNT and YYREEE (reference sequence). This CDR3 region has 15 residues. The CDR3 DNA reads as TGTGCCAGCAGCTTTGGACAGGGCCGATCCTACGAGCAGTACTTC. Its protein is CASSFGQGRSYEQYF.

The genes are TRBV5-1 and TRBJ2-3; D possibly corresponds to TRBD2 (5 bases). This CDR3 has 16 residues. CDR1 and CDR2 from the germline V gene are SGHRS and YFSETQ. V shed 4 bases and J shed 2 bases, with 17 bases lying between them. Here the CDR3 DNA reads TGCGCCAGCAGCCTTATTCTGGACTCGCTCACAGATACGCAGTATTTT. The encoded protein is CASSLILDSLTDTQYF.

V is TRBV30 and J is TRBJ1-5; D unclear. The CDR3 has 13 amino acids. V dropped 2 bases and J dropped 6 bases, with 11 bases sitting between them. Germline-derived CDR1 and CDR2 are GTSNPN and SVGIG (reference sequence). DNA for the CDR3: TGTGCCTGGAGTAAAATGGTAGGTCAGCCCCAGCATTTT. It codes for CAWSKMVGQPQHF. The variable domain in full, with the rest retrieved from reference TRBV30 and TRBJ1-5, is SQTIHQWPATLVQPVGSPLSLECTVEGTSNPNLYWYRQAAGRGLQLLFYSVGIGQISSEVPQNLSASRPQDRQFILSSKKLLLSDSGFYLCAWSKMVGQPQHFGDGTRLSIL.

The chain links TRBV15 to TRBJ2-3, with D possibly matching TRBD1 (7 bases). Germline values: CDR1 LNHNV, CDR2 YYDKDF (reference sequence). Between the trimmed V and J ends, which lost 1 base and 1 base, there was a span of 9 bases. The CDR3 extends over 15 amino acids. In nucleotides, the CDR3 is TGTGCCACCAGCAGAGGCAGGGGGGGCACAGATACGCAGTATTTT. Amino acids: CATSRGRGGTDTQYF.

The chain has TRBV4-1 and TRBJ1-2; TRBD1 might be the D (5 bases). CDR3 size: 16 residues. Trimming left V 5 bases short and J 0 bases short, with 16 bases between. In germline, CDR1 is MGHRA, CDR2 YSYEKL. This chain's CDR3 is CASSTRWGGTNYGYTF. The CDR3 DNA reads TGCGCCAGCAGCACCCGGTGGGGCGGAACTAACTATGGCTACACCTTC.

The rearrangement uses TRBV6-5 and TRBJ2-3; D gene ambiguous. Per the germline V gene, CDR1 is MNHEY and CDR2 is SVGAGI. V lost 7 bases to trimming and J lost 3 bases, with 17 bases between them. CDR3 size: 15 residues. The DNA of the CDR3 is TGTGCCAGCAAAGAATGGGTCCCGGCGACAGATACGCAGTATTTT. The encoded protein is CASKEWVPATDTQYF.

The chain's CDR3 is CASSLDRGPLPYEQYF. For the CDR3, the DNA is TGTGCCAGCAGCTTGGACAGGGGGCCGCTTCCCTACGAGCAGTACTTC. This chain links TRBV5-6 with TRBJ2-7, with 9 bases fitting TRBD1. The CDR3 runs 16 residues. Germline CDR1 reads SGHDT; CDR2 reads YYEEEE. After removal of 0 bases from V and 2 bases from J, the junction contained 6 bases not matched to a gene.

The chain is built from TRBV9 and TRBJ2-7; perhaps TRBD1 as D (5 bases). The V end lost 7 bases, the J end lost 5 bases, and 13 bases lay between the germline ends. The length of the CDR3 is 12 residues. Per the germline V gene, CDR1 is SGDLS and CDR2 is YYNGEE. CDR3 sequence: CASQGQGHEQYF. CDR3 coding DNA: TGTGCCAGCCAAGGCCAGGGCCACGAGCAGTACTTC.